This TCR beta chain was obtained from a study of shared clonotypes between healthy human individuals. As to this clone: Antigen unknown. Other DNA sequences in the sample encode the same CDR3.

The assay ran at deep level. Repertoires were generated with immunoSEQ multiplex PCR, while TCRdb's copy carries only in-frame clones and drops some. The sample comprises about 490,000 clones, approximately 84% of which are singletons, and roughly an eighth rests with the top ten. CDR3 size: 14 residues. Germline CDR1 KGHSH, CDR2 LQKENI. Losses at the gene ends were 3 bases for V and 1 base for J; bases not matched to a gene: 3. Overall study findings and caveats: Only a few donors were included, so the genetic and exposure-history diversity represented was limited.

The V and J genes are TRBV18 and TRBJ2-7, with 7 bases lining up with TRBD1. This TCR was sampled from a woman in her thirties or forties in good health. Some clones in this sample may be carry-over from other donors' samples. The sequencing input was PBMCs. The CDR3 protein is CASSPRQGSYEQYF. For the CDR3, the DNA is TGTGCCAGCTCACCCCGACAGGGTTCCTACGAGCAGTACTTC. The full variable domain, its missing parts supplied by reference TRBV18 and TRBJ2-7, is NAGVMQNPRHLVRRRGQEARLRCSPMKGHSHVYWYRQLPEEGLKFMVYLQKENIIDESGMPKERFSAEFPKEGPSILRIQQVVRGDSAAYFCASSPRQGSYEQYFGPGTRLTVT.